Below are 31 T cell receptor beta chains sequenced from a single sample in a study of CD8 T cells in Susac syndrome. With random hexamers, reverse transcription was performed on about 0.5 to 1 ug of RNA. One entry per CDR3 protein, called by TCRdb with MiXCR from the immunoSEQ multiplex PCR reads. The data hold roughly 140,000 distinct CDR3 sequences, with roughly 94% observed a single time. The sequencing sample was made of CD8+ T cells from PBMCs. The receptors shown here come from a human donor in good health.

CDR3 sequence: CASKDTYYEQYF. CDR3 DNA sequence: TGTGCCAGCAAGGATACATATTACGAGCAGTACTTC. V gene TRBV2 combines with J gene TRBJ2-7; D remains unclear. Germline CDR1 is SNHLY and CDR2 is FYNNEI. The V gene lost 7 bases and the J gene lost 4 bases, with 11 bases spanning the gap. CDR3 length: 12 residues. Supplemented by reference TRBV2 and TRBJ2-7, the full variable domain reads EPEVTQTPSHQVTQMGQEVILRCVPISNHLYFYWYRQILGQKVEFLVSFYNNEISEKSEIFDDQFSVERPDGSNFTLKIRSTKLEDSAMYFCASKDTYYEQYFGPGTRLTVT.

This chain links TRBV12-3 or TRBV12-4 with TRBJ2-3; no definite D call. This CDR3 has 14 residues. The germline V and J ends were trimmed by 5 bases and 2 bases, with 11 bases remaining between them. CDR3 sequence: CASSVLGSTDTQYF. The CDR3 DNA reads TGTGCCAGCAGTGTTTTGGGTTCCACAGATACGCAGTATTTT.

This CDR3 is CASSVQGANEQFF. The CDR3 coding sequence is TGTGCCAGCTCAGTTCAGGGGGCGAATGAGCAGTTCTTC. This chain joins TRBV18 and TRBJ2-1; 8 nucleotides match TRBD1. Trimming removed 5 bases from V and 7 bases from J; junction bases left unmatched: 4. This CDR3 has 13 amino acids. Germline V lookup: CDR1 KGHSH, CDR2 LQKENI.

The CDR3 region is CASSPQYF. CDR3 nucleotides: TGTGCCAGCAGCCCTCAGTATTTT. This chain connects TRBV2 to TRBJ2-3; D remains unclear. V was shortened by 6 bases and J by 12 bases, with 4 bases between the two germline ends. The CDR3 is made up of 8 amino acids. Germline CDR1 is SNHLY and CDR2 is FYNNEI.

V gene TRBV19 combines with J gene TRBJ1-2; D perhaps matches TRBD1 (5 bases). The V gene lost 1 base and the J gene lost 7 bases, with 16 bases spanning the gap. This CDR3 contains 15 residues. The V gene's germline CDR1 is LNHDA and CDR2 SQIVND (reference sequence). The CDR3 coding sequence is TGTGCCAGTAGTATAGGGGACCGGCAGGCGCCTGGCTACACCTTC. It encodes CASSIGDRQAPGYTF.

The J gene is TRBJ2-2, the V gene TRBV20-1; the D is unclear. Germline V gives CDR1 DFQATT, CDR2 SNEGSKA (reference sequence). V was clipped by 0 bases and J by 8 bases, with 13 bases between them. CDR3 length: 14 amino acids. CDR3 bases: TGCAGTGCTAGAGATAACGAGAGTCCAGGGGAGCTGTTTTTT. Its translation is CSARDNESPGELFF.

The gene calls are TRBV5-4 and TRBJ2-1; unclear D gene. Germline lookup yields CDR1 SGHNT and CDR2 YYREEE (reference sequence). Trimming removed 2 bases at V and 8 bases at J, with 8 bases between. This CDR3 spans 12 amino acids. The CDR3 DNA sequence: TGTGCCAGCAGCTTTAATGCTCATGAGCAGTTCTTC. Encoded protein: CASSFNAHEQFF.

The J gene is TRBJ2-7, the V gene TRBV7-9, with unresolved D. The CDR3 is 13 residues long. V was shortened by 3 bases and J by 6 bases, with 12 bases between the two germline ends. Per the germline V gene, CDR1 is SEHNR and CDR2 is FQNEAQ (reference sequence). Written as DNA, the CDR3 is TGTGCCAGCAGCTTCGAGTCATCCCCCGAGCAGTACTTC. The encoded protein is CASSFESSPEQYF.

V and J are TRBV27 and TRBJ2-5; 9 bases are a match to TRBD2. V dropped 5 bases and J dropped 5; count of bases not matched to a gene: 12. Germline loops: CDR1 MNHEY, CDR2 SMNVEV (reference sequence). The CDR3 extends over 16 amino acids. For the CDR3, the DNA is TGTGCCAGCAGTATGGTGGGCGGGAGGGCCGTGGAGACCCAGTACTTC. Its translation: CASSMVGGRAVETQYF.

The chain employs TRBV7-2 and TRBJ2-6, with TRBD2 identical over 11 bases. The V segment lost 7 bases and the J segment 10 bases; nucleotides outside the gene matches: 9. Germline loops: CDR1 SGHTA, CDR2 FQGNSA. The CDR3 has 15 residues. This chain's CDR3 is CASTRLAGSENVLTF. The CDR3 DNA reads TGTGCCAGCACCAGACTAGCGGGGAGCGAAAACGTCCTGACTTTC.

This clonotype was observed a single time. The CDR3 region is CAWKTATDTQYF. The CDR3 DNA follows: TGTGCCTGGAAGACAGCCACAGATACGCAGTATTTT. The J gene is TRBJ2-3, the V gene TRBV30, with D possibly being TRBD1 (5 bases). The CDR3 length is 12 residues. V lost 4 bases to trimming and J lost 2 bases, with 7 bases between them. The V gene's germline CDR1 is GTSNPN and CDR2 SVGIG (reference sequence). The full variable domain, in which reference TRBV30 and TRBJ2-3 provide the parts outside the CDR3, is SQTIHQWPATLVQPVGSPLSLECTVEGTSNPNLYWYRQAAGRGLQLLFYSVGIGQISSEVPQNLSASRPQDRQFILSSKKLLLSDSGFYLCAWKTATDTQYFGPGTRLTVL.

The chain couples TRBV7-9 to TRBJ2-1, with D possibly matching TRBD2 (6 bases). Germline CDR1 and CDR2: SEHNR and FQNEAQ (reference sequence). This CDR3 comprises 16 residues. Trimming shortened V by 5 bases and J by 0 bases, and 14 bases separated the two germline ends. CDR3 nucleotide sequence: TGTGCCAGCAGCGATCGGACCGGGAGCTCCTACAATGAGCAGTTCTTC. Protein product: CASSDRTGSSYNEQFF.

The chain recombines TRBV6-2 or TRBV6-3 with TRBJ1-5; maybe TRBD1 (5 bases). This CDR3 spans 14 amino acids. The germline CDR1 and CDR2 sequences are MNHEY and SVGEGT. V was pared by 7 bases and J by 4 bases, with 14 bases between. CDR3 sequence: CASKGIRENQPQHF. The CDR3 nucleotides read TGTGCCAGCAAGGGGATAAGGGAAAATCAGCCCCAGCATTTT.

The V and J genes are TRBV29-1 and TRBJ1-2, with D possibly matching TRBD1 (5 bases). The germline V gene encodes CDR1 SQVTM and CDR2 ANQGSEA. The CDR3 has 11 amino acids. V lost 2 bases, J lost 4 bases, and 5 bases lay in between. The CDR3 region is CSVEQGYGYTF. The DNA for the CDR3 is TGCAGCGTTGAACAGGGCTATGGCTACACCTTC.

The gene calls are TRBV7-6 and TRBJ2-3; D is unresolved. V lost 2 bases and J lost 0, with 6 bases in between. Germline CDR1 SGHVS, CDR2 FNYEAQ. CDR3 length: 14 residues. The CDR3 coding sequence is TGTGCCAGCAGCTTACTACATAGCACAGATACGCAGTATTTT. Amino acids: CASSLLHSTDTQYF.

The CDR3 coding sequence is TGTGCCAGCAGCTCCCCGAGGGCTACAGGGAGTAACATTCAGTACTTC. Amino acids: CASSSPRATGSNIQYF. This rearrangement joins TRBV9 to TRBJ2-4, with D maybe TRBD1 (6 bases). The CDR3 consists of 16 residues. Germline V gene sequence: CDR1 SGDLS, CDR2 YYNGEE. Trimming removed 4 bases from V and 7 bases from J, with 21 bases in between.

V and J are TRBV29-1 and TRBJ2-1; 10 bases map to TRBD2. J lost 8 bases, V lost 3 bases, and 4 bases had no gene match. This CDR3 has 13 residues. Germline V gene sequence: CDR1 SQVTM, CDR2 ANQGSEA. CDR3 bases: TGCAGCGTTGACCCTAGCGGGAGCGATGAGCAGTTCTTC. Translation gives CSVDPSGSDEQFF.

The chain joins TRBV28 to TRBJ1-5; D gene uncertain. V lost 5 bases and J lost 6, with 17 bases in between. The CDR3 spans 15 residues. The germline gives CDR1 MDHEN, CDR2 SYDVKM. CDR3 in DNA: TGTGCCAGCAGTAGAACACAGAGGGAGTTTCAGCCCCAGCATTTT. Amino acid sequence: CASSRTQREFQPQHF.

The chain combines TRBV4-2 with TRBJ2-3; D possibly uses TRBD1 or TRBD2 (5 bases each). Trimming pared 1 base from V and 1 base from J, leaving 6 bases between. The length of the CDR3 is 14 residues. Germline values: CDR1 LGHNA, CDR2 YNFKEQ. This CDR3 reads CASSQVGGTDTQYF. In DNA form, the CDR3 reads TGTGCCAGCAGCCAAGTGGGGGGCACAGATACGCAGTATTTT.

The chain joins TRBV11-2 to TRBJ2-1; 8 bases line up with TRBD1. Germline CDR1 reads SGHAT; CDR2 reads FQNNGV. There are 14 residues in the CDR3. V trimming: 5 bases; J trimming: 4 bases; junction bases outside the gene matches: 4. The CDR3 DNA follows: TGTGCCAGCAGCCGTCGACAGGGGTACAATGAGCAGTTCTTC. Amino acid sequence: CASSRRQGYNEQFF.

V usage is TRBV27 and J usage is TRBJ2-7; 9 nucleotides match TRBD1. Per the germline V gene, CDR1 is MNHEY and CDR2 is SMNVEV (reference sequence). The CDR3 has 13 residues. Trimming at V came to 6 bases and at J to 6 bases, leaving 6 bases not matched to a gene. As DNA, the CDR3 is TGTGCCAGCAGATCGGGACAGGGTATCGAGCAGTACTTC. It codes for CASRSGQGIEQYF.

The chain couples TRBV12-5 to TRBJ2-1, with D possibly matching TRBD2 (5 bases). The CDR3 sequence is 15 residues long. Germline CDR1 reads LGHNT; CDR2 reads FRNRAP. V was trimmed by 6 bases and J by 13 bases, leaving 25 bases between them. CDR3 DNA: TGTGCTAGTGGGTGGAGGACCCGATACCCAATTGGTCAGTTCTTC. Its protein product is CASGWRTRYPIGQFF.

The CDR3 region has the DNA TGTGCCAGCAGCAGACCGGGACAGGGCCACGAGCAGTACTTC. Its protein product is CASSRPGQGHEQYF. This chain joins TRBV27 and TRBJ2-7; 9 bases are a match to TRBD1. CDR3 length equals 14 residues. CDR1 is MNHEY, CDR2 SMNVEV, per germline (reference sequence). The V and J ends lost 6 bases and 5 bases, in that order; junction bases with no gene match: 8.

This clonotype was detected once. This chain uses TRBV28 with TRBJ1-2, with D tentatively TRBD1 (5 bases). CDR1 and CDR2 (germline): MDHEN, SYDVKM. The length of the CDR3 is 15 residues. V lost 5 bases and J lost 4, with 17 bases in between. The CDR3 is CASSPSVGARYGYTF. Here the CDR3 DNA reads TGTGCCAGCAGTCCCTCGGTCGGGGCCCGCTATGGCTACACCTTC.

The CDR3: CAWRDRSGYEQYF. CDR3 coding DNA: TGTGCCTGGAGGGACAGGAGTGGCTACGAGCAGTACTTC. The chain is built from TRBV30 and TRBJ2-7, with 7 bases matching TRBD1. Trimming cost V 3 bases and J 3 bases; bases outside gene matches: 5. This CDR3 has 13 amino acids. CDR1 GTSNPN and CDR2 SVGIG come from the germline V gene (reference sequence).

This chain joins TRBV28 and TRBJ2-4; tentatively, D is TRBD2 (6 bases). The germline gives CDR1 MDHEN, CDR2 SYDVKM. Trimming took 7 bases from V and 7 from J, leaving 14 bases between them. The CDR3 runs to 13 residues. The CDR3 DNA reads TGTGCCAGCATTGCGACGGGAGACAACATTCAGTACTTC. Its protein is CASIATGDNIQYF.

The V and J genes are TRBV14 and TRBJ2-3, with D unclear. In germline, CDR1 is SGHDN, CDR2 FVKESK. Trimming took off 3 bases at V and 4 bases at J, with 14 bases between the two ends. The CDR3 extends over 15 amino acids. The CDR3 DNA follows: TGTGCCAGCAGCCAGGAACCCCCTGGGTCAGATACGCAGTATTTT. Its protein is CASSQEPPGSDTQYF.

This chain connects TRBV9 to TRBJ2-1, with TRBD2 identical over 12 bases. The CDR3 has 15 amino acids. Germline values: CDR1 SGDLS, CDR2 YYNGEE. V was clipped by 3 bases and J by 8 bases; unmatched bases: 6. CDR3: CASSARLAGDDEQFF. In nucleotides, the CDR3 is TGTGCCAGCAGCGCGCGACTAGCGGGAGACGATGAGCAGTTCTTC. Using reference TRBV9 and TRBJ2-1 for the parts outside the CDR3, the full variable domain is DSGVTQTPKHLITATGQRVTLRCSPRSGDLSVYWYQQSLDQGLQFLIQYYNGEERAKGNILERFSAQQFPDLHSELNLSSLELGDSALYFCASSARLAGDDEQFFGPGTRLTVL.

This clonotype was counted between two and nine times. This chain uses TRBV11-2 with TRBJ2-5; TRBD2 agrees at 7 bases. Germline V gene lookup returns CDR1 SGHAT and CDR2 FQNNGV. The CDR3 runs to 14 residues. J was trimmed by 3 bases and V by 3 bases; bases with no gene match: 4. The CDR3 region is CASSFFAGEETQYF. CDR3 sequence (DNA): TGTGCCAGCAGCTTTTTCGCGGGAGAAGAGACCCAGTACTTC. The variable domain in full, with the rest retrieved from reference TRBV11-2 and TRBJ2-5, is EAGVAQSPRYKIIEKRQSVAFWCNPISGHATLYWYQQILGQGPKLLIQFQNNGVVDDSQLPKDRFSAERLKGVDSTLKIQPAKLEDSAVYLCASSFFAGEETQYFGPGTRLLVL.

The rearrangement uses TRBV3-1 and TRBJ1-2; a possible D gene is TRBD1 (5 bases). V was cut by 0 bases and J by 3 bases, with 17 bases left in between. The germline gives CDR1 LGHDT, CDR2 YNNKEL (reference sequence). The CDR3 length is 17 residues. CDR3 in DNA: TGTGCCAGCAGCCAAGAAGACTGGGGGGAAATGGACTATGGCTACACCTTC. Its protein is CASSQEDWGEMDYGYTF.

In DNA, the CDR3 is TGTGCCAGCAGCGTAGAAAGCGGGGGTTACAATGAGCAGTTCTTC. Translation gives CASSVESGGYNEQFF. The chain couples TRBV9 to TRBJ2-1, with TRBD2 matching over 8 bases. Trimming removed 0 bases from V and 4 bases from J; junction bases left unmatched: 3. The CDR3 consists of 15 residues. Germline V gives CDR1 SGDLS, CDR2 YYNGEE.